This T cell receptor beta chain appears in the sequencing data of a study of blood T cell repertoires in COVID-19. The protocol was immunoSEQ multiplex PCR, while the TCRdb copy is restricted to in-frame clones and leaves out a portion. The sample carries 140,000 to 150,000 clones, 81% recorded once. The CDR3 has 15 amino acids. Trimming cost V 2 bases and J 3 bases; bases outside gene matches: 3. Per germline, CDR1 MNHEY and CDR2 SVGAGI. The gene calls are TRBV6-5 and TRBJ2-7, with 11 bases that match TRBD2. This TCR was recovered from a human donor in a cohort sampled during active COVID-19. Specimen: peripheral blood. CDR3 bases: TGTGCCAGCAGTTACAAGACTAGCGGGGTCTACGAGCAGTACTTC. It specifies CASSYKTSGVYEQYF.